Following are 20 T cell receptor beta chains from one sample sequenced in a study of T-cell memory formation after mild COVID-19. MiXCR, run by TCRdb on the 5' RACE reads, gives a single entry per CDR3 protein. The data contain about 210,000 distinct CDR3 sequences, under 12% of them singletons. The sequenced sample consisted of PBMCs or a T cell subset sorted from them (not recorded which). The receptors were sampled from a young man who had mild COVID-19 (a few samples of this study predate the infection). Cell type and time point are not known.

This sequence joins TRBV7-2 and TRBJ1-1; 9 bases match TRBD1. CDR1 is SGHTA, CDR2 FQGNSA, per germline. CDR3 size: 15 residues. Unmatched junction bases numbered 6, after V lost 2 bases and J lost 5 bases. CDR3 loop: CASSLRTGVGTEAFF. The CDR3 bases are TGTGCCAGCAGCTTACGGACAGGGGTAGGAACTGAAGCTTTCTTT.

The chain combines TRBV6-5 with TRBJ2-7; D is possibly TRBD2 (5 bases). Trimming pared 6 bases from V and 2 bases from J, leaving 11 bases between. This CDR3 spans 13 amino acids. Germline CDR1 is MNHEY and CDR2 is SVGAGI. The CDR3 region has the DNA TGTGCCAGCAGGAGGGCCGGGGCCTACGAGCAGTACGTC. Its translation is CASRRAGAYEQYV.

The V call is TRBV3-1, the J call TRBJ2-1, with D tentatively TRBD2 (6 bases). Germline V gene lookup returns CDR1 LGHDT and CDR2 YNNKEL (reference sequence). CDR3 size: 15 residues. The V and J ends lost 4 bases and 3 bases respectively, with 13 bases between them. As DNA, the CDR3 is TGTGCCAGCAGCCTTTGGAGGGGAGGCTACAATGAGCAGTTCTTC. Protein sequence: CASSLWRGGYNEQFF.

The genes are TRBV5-5 and TRBJ1-1, with 7 bases that match TRBD1. This CDR3 region has 13 residues. V lost 2 bases and J lost 4; bases outside the gene matches: 2. Germline V gene sequence: CDR1 SGHKS, CDR2 YYEKEE (reference sequence). For the CDR3, the DNA is TGTGCCAGCAGCTTCCCAGGGGGCACTGAAGCTTTCTTT. Translated, it gives CASSFPGGTEAFF. Together with reference TRBV5-5 and TRBJ1-1, the CDR3 gives the full variable domain: DAGVTQSPTHLIKTRGQQVTLRCSPISGHKSVSWYQQVLGQGPQFIFQYYEKEERGRGNFPDRFSARQFPNYSSELNVNALLLGDSALYLCASSFPGGTEAFFGQGTRLTVV.

The chain has TRBV6-5 and TRBJ2-3; TRBD1 aligns across 7 bases. V trimming: 10 bases; J trimming: 4 bases; junction bases outside the gene matches: 5. In germline, CDR1 is MNHEY, CDR2 SVGAGI. This CDR3 has 12 residues. The CDR3 DNA follows: TGTGCCACCTTAGGGGGCTCAGATACGCAGTATTTT. This codes for CATLGGSDTQYF.

This clonotype has just a few counts. This sequence joins TRBV10-3 and TRBJ1-6; D is uncertain. The CDR3 has 13 amino acids. Germline CDR1 reads ENHRY; CDR2 reads SYGVKD. CDR3 coding DNA: TGTGCTTCGACCGCACTCAATAATTCACCCCTCCACTTT. As protein: CASTALNNSPLHF.

The chain joins TRBV28 to TRBJ1-2, with TRBD1 identical over 7 bases. This CDR3 comprises 14 residues. The V segment lost 5 bases and the J segment 2 bases; nucleotides outside the gene matches: 5. Germline lookup yields CDR1 MDHEN and CDR2 SYDVKM. DNA of the CDR3: TGTGCCAGCAGTAAGACAGGGACCAACTATGGCTACACCTTC. Protein: CASSKTGTNYGYTF.

The CDR3 coding sequence is TGTGCCAGCAGCAACCCGGGACAGGGCGGTAATTCACCCCTCCACTTT. Encoded protein: CASSNPGQGGNSPLHF. The gene calls are TRBV5-6 and TRBJ1-6; 9 nucleotides align to TRBD1. The CDR3 extends over 16 amino acids. Germline values: CDR1 SGHDT, CDR2 YYEEEE. V gave up 4 bases and J gave up 6 bases; unmatched junction bases: 8.

The chain is built from TRBV6-6 and TRBJ1-4, with D maybe TRBD1 (5 bases). Deletions cut 0 bases from V and 7 bases from J, with 15 bases between. The germline V gene encodes CDR1 MNHNY and CDR2 SVGAGI (reference sequence). The CDR3 length is 16 residues. CDR3 bases: TGTGCCAGCAGTTACTCGAGGGACGGAAGGGTTGAAAAACTGTTTTTT. Protein sequence: CASSYSRDGRVEKLFF.

The CDR3 is CASSFDRGQPQHF. In DNA, the CDR3 is TGTGCCAGCAGTTTCGACAGGGGCCAGCCCCAGCATTTT. V gene TRBV6-5 combines with J gene TRBJ1-5; 8 bases map to TRBD1. The CDR3 extends over 13 amino acids. Germline assignment: CDR1 MNHEY and CDR2 SVGAGI. The junction had 3 bases not matched to a gene; V was cut back by 4 bases and J by 7 bases.

The J gene is TRBJ1-5, the V gene TRBV20-1; possibly TRBD1 for D (5 bases). Trimming removed 8 bases at V and 2 bases at J, with 10 bases between. Germline CDR1 is DFQATT and CDR2 is SNEGSKA (reference sequence). This CDR3 has 12 residues. The CDR3 DNA follows: TGCAGTACTGGGGGGGGCAATCAGCCCCAGCATTTT. As protein: CSTGGGNQPQHF.

This clonotype was found a few times. V usage is TRBV20-1 and J usage is TRBJ2-5; 7 positions agree with TRBD2. V shed 6 bases, J shed 1 base, and the junction held 5 bases outside the gene matches. There are 13 residues in the CDR3. Germline lookup yields CDR1 DFQATT and CDR2 SNEGSKA (reference sequence). Here the CDR3 DNA reads TGCAGTGCCCTCGGGGGGAGCCAAGAGACCCAGTACTTC. It encodes CSALGGSQETQYF.

This chain uses TRBV7-3 with TRBJ2-2, with D perhaps given as TRBD1 or TRBD2 (5 bases each). Germline CDR1 is SGHTA and CDR2 is FQGTGA. V lost 2 bases, J lost 7 bases, and 11 bases lay in between. The CDR3 is 14 amino acids. The CDR3 region has the DNA TGTGCCAGCAGCTTAGGGGGTTCGGTCGGGGAGCTGTTTTTT. Protein sequence: CASSLGGSVGELFF.

For this clonotype: Possible read error: a much larger clone is one base away. The chain is built from TRBV3-1 and TRBJ1-1; the D is unclear. The CDR3 runs to 15 residues. CDR1 is LGHDT and CDR2 is YNNKEL in the germline V gene (reference sequence). V lost 0 bases to trimming and J lost 1 base, with 9 bases between them. Here the CDR3 reads CASSQDRRWNTEAFF. The CDR3 DNA sequence: TGTGCCAGCAGCCAAGACCGTCGGTGGAACACTGAAGCTTTCTTT.

The chain recombines TRBV6-2 or TRBV6-3 with TRBJ2-5; 7 bases agree with TRBD2. V dropped 3 bases and J dropped 3; count of bases not matched to a gene: 7. Germline CDR1 and CDR2: MNHEY and SVGEGT. The CDR3 has 15 residues. The CDR3 reads CASSYGAGKKETQYF. The DNA for the CDR3 is TGTGCCAGCAGTTATGGAGCGGGGAAAAAAGAGACCCAGTACTTC.

This clonotype was observed many times. CDR3 in DNA: TGCGCCAGCAGCCAGACCGGGACCCACGGCGAGACCCAGTACTTC. Its protein product is CASSQTGTHGETQYF. The chain links TRBV4-3 to TRBJ2-5, with D possibly being TRBD1 or TRBD2 (5 bases each). Germline CDR1 reads LGHNA; CDR2 reads YSLEER. The CDR3 has 15 residues. Trimming left V 3 bases short and J 5 bases short, with 16 bases between.

The table lists this clonotype with many counts. V and J are TRBV7-2 and TRBJ2-2; 8 positions match TRBD2. The J segment lost 7 bases and the V segment lost 5 bases, leaving 9 bases of the junction unmatched. Per germline, CDR1 SGHTA and CDR2 FQGNSA. The CDR3 is 15 amino acids. The CDR3 is CASSQSRGGHGELFF. The DNA for the CDR3 is TGTGCCAGCAGCCAGTCCCGGGGGGGCCACGGGGAGCTGTTTTTT.

The V and J genes are TRBV7-9 and TRBJ2-3, with D hard to call. Trimming took off 4 bases at V and 6 bases at J, with 14 bases between the two ends. In germline, CDR1 is SEHNR, CDR2 FQNEAQ (reference sequence). CDR3 length: 14 residues. CDR3 DNA sequence: TGTGCCAGCAGCTCCACTGGGGTCCTTGATACGCAGTATTTT. It specifies CASSSTGVLDTQYF.

This clonotype was detected a few times. This chain uses TRBV3-1 with TRBJ2-5, with 12 positions matching TRBD2. This CDR3 spans 16 amino acids. V dropped 0 bases and J dropped 6; count of bases not matched to a gene: 5. Germline lookup yields CDR1 LGHDT and CDR2 YNNKEL (reference sequence). The CDR3 DNA reads as TGTGCCAGCAGCCAAGATATGGGACTAGCGGGCAAGACCCAGTACTTC. Its translation is CASSQDMGLAGKTQYF.

V gene TRBV6-6 combines with J gene TRBJ1-5; tentatively, D is TRBD1 (6 bases). Germline CDR1 is MNHNY and CDR2 is SVGAGI (reference sequence). The CDR3 consists of 16 residues. The V end lost 4 bases, the J end lost 5 bases, and 18 bases lay between the germline ends. Written as DNA, the CDR3 is TGTGCCAGCAGTTCCCCGGGGGGGGGGCCCGATCAGCCCCAGCATTTT. Protein: CASSSPGGGPDQPQHF.